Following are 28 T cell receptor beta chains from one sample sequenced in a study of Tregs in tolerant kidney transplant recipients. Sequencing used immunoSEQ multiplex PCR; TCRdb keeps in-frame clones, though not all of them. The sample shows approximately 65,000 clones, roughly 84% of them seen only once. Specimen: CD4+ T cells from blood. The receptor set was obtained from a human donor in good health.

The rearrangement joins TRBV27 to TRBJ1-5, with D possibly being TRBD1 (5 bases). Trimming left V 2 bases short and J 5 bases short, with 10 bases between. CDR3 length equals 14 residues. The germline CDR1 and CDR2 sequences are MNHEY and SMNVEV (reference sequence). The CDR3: CASSLGGGDQPQHF. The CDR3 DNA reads TGTGCCAGCAGTTTAGGGGGGGGAGATCAGCCCCAGCATTTT.

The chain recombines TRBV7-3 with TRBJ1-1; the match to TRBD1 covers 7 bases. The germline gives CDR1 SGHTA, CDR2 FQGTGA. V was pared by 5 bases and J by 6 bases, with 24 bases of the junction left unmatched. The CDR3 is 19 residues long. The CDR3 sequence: CASSPAGPFGRGQRSEAFF. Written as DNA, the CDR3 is TGTGCCAGCAGCCCTGCTGGTCCTTTCGGTCGGGGACAGCGATCTGAAGCTTTCTTT.

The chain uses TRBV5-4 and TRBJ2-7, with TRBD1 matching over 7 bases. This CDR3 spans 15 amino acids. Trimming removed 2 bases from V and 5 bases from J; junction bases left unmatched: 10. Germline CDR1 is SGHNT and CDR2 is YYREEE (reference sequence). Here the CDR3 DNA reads TGTGCCAGCAGCTTTCCGGGACAGTTAGTCCACGAGCAGTACTTC. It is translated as CASSFPGQLVHEQYF.

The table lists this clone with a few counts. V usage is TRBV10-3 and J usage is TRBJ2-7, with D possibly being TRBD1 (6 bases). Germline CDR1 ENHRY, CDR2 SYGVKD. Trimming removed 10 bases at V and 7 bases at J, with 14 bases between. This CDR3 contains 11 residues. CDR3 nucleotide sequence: TGTGCCACCTGGACAGCCTCAGAGCAGTACTTC. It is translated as CATWTASEQYF.

Here the CDR3 DNA reads TGTGCCAGCAGCGGATTTCGGACTAGCGCCTACACAGATACGCAGTATTTT. This gives the protein CASSGFRTSAYTDTQYF. The chain is built from TRBV5-5 and TRBJ2-3; 9 nucleotides match TRBD2. The J segment lost 2 bases and the V segment lost 4 bases, leaving 11 bases of the junction unmatched. Germline V gene data show CDR1 as SGHKS and CDR2 as YYEKEE (reference sequence). The CDR3 consists of 17 residues.

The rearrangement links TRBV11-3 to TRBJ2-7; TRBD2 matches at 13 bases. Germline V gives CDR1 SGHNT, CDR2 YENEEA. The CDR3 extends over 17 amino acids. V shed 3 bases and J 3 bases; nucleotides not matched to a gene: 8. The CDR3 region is CASSFPTSGRPLYEQYF. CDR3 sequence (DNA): TGTGCCAGCAGCTTTCCGACTAGCGGGAGGCCGCTCTACGAGCAGTACTTC. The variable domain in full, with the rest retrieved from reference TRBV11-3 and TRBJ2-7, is EAGVVQSPRYKIIEKKQPVAFWCNPISGHNTLYWYLQNLGQGPELLIRYENEEAVDDSQLPKDRFSAERLKGVDSTLKIQPAELGDSAVYLCASSFPTSGRPLYEQYFGPGTRLTVT.

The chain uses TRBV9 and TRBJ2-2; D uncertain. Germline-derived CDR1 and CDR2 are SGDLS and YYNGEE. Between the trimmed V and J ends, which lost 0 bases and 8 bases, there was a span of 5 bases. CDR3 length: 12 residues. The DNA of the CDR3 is TGTGCCAGCAGCGTAGGGTGGGGGGAGCTGTTTTTT. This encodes CASSVGWGELFF.

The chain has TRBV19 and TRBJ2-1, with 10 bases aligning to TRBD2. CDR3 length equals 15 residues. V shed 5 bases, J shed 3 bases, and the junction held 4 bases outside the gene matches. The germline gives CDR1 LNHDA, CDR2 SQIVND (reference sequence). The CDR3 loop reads CASSGSGGGYNEQFF. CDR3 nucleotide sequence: TGTGCCAGTAGTGGAAGCGGGGGGGGCTACAATGAGCAGTTCTTC. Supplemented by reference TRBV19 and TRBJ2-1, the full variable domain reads DGGITQSPKYLFRKEGQNVTLSCEQNLNHDAMYWYRQDPGQGLRLIYYSQIVNDFQKGDIAEGYSVSREKKESFPLTVTSAQKNPTAFYLCASSGSGGGYNEQFFGPGTRLTVL.

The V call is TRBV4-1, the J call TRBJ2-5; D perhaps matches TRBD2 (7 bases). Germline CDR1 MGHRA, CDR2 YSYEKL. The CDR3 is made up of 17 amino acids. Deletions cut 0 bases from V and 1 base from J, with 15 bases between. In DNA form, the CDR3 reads TGCGCCAGCAGCCAAGAAGGGGGGGTGAGCCCCCAAGAGACCCAGTACTTC. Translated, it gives CASSQEGGVSPQETQYF.

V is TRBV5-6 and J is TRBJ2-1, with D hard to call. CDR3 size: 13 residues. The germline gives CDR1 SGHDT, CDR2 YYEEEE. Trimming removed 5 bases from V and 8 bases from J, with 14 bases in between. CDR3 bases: TGTGCCAGCAGAACAACTGGGCGCCATGAGCAGTTCTTC. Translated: CASRTTGRHEQFF.

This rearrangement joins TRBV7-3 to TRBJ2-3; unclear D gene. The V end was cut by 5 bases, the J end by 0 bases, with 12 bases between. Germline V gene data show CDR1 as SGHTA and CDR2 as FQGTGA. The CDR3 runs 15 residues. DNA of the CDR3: TGTGCCAGCAGCCCCCCGGCCTCTAGCACAGATACGCAGTATTTT. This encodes CASSPPASSTDTQYF. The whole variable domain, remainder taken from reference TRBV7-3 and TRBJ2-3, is GAGVSQTPSNKVTEKGKYVELRCDPISGHTALYWYRQSLGQGPEFLIYFQGTGAADDSGLPNDRFFAVRPEGSVSTLKIQRTERGDSAVYLCASSPPASSTDTQYFGPGTRLTVL.

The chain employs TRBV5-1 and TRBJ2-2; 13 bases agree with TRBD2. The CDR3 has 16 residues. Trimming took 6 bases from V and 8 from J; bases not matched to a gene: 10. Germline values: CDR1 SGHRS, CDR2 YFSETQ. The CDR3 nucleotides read TGCGCCAGCACCGGAGGACTAGCGGGAGTCCCGGGGGAGCTGTTTTTT. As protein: CASTGGLAGVPGELFF.

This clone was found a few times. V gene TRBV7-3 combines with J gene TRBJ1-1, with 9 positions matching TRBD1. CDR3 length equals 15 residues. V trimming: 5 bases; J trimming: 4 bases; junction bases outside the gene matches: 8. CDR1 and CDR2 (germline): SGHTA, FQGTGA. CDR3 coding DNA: TGTGCCAGCAGCACGACTGGGACAGGGAGCACTGAAGCTTTCTTT. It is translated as CASSTTGTGSTEAFF.

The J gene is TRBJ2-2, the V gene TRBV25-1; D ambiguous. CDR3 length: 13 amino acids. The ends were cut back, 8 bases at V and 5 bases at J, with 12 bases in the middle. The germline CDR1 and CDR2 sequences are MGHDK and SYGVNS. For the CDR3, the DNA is TGTGCCAGCCAGATTGTTAGAACCGGGGAGCTGTTTTTT. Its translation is CASQIVRTGELFF.

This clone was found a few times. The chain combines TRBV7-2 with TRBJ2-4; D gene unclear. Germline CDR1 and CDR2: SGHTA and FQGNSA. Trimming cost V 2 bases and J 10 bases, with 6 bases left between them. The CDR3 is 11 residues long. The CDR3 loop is CASSLLQIQYF. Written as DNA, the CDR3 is TGTGCCAGCAGCTTACTGCAAATTCAGTACTTC.

CDR3 sequence: CSARRETQYF. In DNA, the CDR3 is TGCAGTGCTAGACGGGAGACCCAGTACTTC. The rearrangement links TRBV20-1 to TRBJ2-5; unclear D gene. This CDR3 region has 10 residues. Trimming left V 2 bases short and J 5 bases short, with 3 bases between. Looked up from germline, CDR1 is DFQATT and CDR2 is SNEGSKA (reference sequence).

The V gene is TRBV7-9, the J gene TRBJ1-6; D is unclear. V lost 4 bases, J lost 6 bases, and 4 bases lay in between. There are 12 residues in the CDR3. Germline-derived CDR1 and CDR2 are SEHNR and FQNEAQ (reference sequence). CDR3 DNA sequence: TGTGCCAGCAGCTCAGTTAATTCACCCCTCCACTTT. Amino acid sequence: CASSSVNSPLHF.

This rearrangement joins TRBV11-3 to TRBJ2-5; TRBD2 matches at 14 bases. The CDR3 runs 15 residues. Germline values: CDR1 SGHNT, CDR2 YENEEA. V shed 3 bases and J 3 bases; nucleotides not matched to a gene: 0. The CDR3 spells CASSLGLAGEETQYF. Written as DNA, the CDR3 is TGTGCCAGCAGCTTGGGACTAGCGGGAGAAGAGACCCAGTACTTC.

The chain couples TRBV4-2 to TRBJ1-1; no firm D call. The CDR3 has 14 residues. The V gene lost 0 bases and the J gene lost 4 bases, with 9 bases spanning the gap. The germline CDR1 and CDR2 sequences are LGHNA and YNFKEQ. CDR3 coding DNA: TGTGCCAGCAGCCAAGATCAATGGGCCACTGAAGCTTTCTTT. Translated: CASSQDQWATEAFF.

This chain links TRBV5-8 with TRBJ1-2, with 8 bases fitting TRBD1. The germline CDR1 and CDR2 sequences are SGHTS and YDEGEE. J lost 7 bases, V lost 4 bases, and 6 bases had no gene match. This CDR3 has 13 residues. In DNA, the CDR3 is TGTGCCAGCAGCCTACGGACAGGGCCTGGCTACACCTTC. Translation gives CASSLRTGPGYTF.

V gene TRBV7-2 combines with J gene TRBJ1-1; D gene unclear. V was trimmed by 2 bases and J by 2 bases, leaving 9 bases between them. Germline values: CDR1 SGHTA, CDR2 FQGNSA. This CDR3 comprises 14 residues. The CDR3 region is CASSLPRSNTEAFF. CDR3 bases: TGTGCCAGCAGCTTACCGAGGTCAAACACTGAAGCTTTCTTT. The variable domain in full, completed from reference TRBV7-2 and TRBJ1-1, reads GAGVSQSPSNKVTEKGKDVELRCDPISGHTALYWYRQSLGQGLEFLIYFQGNSAPDKSGLPSDRFSAERTGGSVSTLTIQRTQQEDSAVYLCASSLPRSNTEAFFGQGTRLTVV.

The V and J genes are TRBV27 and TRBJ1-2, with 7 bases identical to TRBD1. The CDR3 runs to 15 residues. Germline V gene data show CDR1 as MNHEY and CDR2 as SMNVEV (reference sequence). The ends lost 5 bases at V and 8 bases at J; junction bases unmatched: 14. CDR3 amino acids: CASSDPRDRPWGYTF. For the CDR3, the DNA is TGTGCCAGCAGTGATCCCCGGGACAGACCTTGGGGCTACACCTTC.

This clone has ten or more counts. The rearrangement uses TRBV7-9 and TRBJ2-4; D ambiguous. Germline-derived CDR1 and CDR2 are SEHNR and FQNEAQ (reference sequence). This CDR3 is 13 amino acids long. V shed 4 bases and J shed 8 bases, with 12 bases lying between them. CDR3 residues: CASSSSGLYIQYF. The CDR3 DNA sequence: TGTGCCAGCAGCTCCAGTGGGCTCTACATTCAGTACTTC.

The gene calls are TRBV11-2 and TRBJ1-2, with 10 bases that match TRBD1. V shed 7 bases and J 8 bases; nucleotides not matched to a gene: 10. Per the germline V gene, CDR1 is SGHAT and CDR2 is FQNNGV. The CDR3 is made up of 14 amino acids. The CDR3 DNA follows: TGTGCCAGCAACATAGGGGGACAGGGGAAAGGCTACACCTTC. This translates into CASNIGGQGKGYTF.

The CDR3 region is CSLGAHDGYTF. The CDR3 bases are TGCAGCTTAGGGGCTCACGATGGCTACACCTTC. The rearrangement links TRBV29-1 to TRBJ1-2; TRBD1 is a possible D gene (5 bases). CDR3 size: 11 residues. Per the germline V gene, CDR1 is SQVTM and CDR2 is ANQGSEA. Trimming took off 8 bases at V and 6 bases at J, with 13 bases between the two ends.

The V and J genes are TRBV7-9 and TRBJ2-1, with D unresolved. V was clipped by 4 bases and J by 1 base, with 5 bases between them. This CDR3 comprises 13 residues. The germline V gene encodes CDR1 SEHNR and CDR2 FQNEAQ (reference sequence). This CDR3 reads CASSSGSYNEQFF. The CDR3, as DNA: TGTGCCAGCAGCTCCGGGTCCTACAATGAGCAGTTCTTC.

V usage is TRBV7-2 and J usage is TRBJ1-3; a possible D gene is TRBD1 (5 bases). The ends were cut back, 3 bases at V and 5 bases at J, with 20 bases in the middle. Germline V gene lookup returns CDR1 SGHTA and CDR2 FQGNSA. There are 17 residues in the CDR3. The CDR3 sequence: CASSLGPAQNNRNTIYF. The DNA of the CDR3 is TGTGCCAGCAGCTTGGGGCCTGCGCAGAACAACAGAAACACCATATATTTT.

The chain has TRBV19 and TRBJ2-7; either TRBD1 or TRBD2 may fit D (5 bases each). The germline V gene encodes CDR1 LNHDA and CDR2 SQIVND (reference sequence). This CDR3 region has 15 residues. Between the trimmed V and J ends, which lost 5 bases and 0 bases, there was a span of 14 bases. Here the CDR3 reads CASSGGGESSYEQYF. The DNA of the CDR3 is TGTGCCAGTAGTGGGGGTGGCGAAAGCTCCTACGAGCAGTACTTC. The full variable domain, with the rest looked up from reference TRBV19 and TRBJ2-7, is DGGITQSPKYLFRKEGQNVTLSCEQNLNHDAMYWYRQDPGQGLRLIYYSQIVNDFQKGDIAEGYSVSREKKESFPLTVTSAQKNPTAFYLCASSGGGESSYEQYFGPGTRLTVT.